Each of the 19 T cell receptor beta chains below was sequenced from the same sample in a study of T cell responses to AZD1222 COVID-19 vaccine. The table came from immunoSEQ multiplex PCR; TCRdb's copy has only in-frame clones and leaves some out. The table records about 150,000 clones, just over 90% of them present only once. Here the sequenced sample was peripheral blood, taken on day 0 of AZD1222 vaccination. The receptors derive from an adult in good health.

The chain uses TRBV5-1 and TRBJ2-3; no definite D call. Germline lookup yields CDR1 SGHRS and CDR2 YFSETQ. This CDR3 is built from 12 residues. Trimming cost V 5 bases and J 3 bases, with 7 bases left between them. The CDR3 nucleotides are TGCGCCAGCAGACCCGGAACAGATACGCAGTATTTT. Protein sequence: CASRPGTDTQYF.

The gene calls are TRBV5-1 and TRBJ2-1; D not certain. In germline, CDR1 is SGHRS, CDR2 YFSETQ. V was trimmed by 0 bases and J by 4 bases, leaving 26 bases between them. The CDR3 has 20 amino acids. CDR3 DNA sequence: TGCGCCAGCAGCTTGGGTTTGTTGAATCCCGTTTCCCCGAATTACAATGAGCAGTTCTTC. As protein: CASSLGLLNPVSPNYNEQFF.

The chain links TRBV7-2 to TRBJ1-1, with D possibly TRBD1 on 5 matching bases. Per germline, CDR1 SGHTA and CDR2 FQGNSA. V lost 2 bases to trimming and J lost 2 bases, with 24 bases between them. CDR3 length: 19 residues. The CDR3 reads CASSLRPRVFLGGNTEAFF. CDR3 in DNA: TGTGCCAGCAGCTTAAGACCGAGGGTGTTCCTGGGGGGTAACACTGAAGCTTTCTTT. The full variable domain, with the rest looked up from reference TRBV7-2 and TRBJ1-1, is GAGVSQSPSNKVTEKGKDVELRCDPISGHTALYWYRQSLGQGLEFLIYFQGNSAPDKSGLPSDRFSAERTGGSVSTLTIQRTQQEDSAVYLCASSLRPRVFLGGNTEAFFGQGTRLTVV.

The chain carries TRBV6-5 and TRBJ1-2, with D perhaps matching TRBD1 (5 bases). The CDR3 runs 13 residues. Germline V CDR1 and CDR2: MNHEY, SVGAGI. Trimming took off 2 bases at V and 4 bases at J, with 8 bases between the two ends. The chain's CDR3 is CASSYEGRYGYTF. The CDR3, as DNA: TGTGCCAGCAGTTACGAGGGACGCTATGGCTACACCTTC.

The chain links TRBV18 to TRBJ2-7; D is possibly TRBD2 (6 bases). The V end lost 0 bases, the J end lost 3 bases, and 9 bases lay between the germline ends. The CDR3 consists of 14 residues. From germline, CDR1 is KGHSH and CDR2 LQKENI. CDR3 amino acids: CASSPPSGSYEQYF. CDR3 coding DNA: TGTGCCAGCTCACCACCGTCCGGGAGCTACGAGCAGTACTTC.

The V call is TRBV5-6, the J call TRBJ2-7, with D tentatively TRBD2 (6 bases). Looked up from germline, CDR1 is SGHDT and CDR2 is YYEEEE. The CDR3 sequence is 15 residues long. Trimming pared 4 bases from V and 2 bases from J, leaving 16 bases between. CDR3 sequence reads: CASSQLAELPYEQYF. The DNA of the CDR3 is TGTGCCAGCAGCCAATTAGCGGAGCTGCCCTACGAGCAGTACTTC.

This clone was seen only a few times. Here the CDR3 reads CASSQAGGQAHSYEQYF. In nucleotides, the CDR3 is TGCGCCAGCAGCCAAGCAGGGGGGCAGGCCCACTCCTACGAGCAGTACTTC. The chain joins TRBV4-1 to TRBJ2-7; D is possibly TRBD1 (7 bases). V lost 1 base to trimming and J lost 0 bases, with 16 bases between them. The CDR3 has 17 amino acids. Germline values: CDR1 MGHRA, CDR2 YSYEKL.

J is TRBJ2-3 and V is TRBV7-2, with 8 positions matching TRBD2. The CDR3 contains 18 residues. With 2 bases clipped from V and 4 bases from J, the junction kept 14 bases outside the gene matches. The V gene's germline CDR1 is SGHTA and CDR2 FQGNSA. The CDR3 here is CASSLMFSRGGSSDTQYF. CDR3 nucleotides: TGTGCCAGCAGCTTAATGTTCTCACGGGGGGGCTCCTCAGATACGCAGTATTTT.

Here the CDR3 reads CASPLSGANVLTF. In DNA form, the CDR3 reads TGTGCCAGTCCCCTCTCTGGGGCCAACGTCCTGACTTTC. The rearrangement uses TRBV25-1 and TRBJ2-6; no definite D call. V was trimmed by 9 bases and J by 0 bases, leaving 6 bases between them. The CDR3 runs 13 residues. CDR1 MGHDK and CDR2 SYGVNS come from the germline V gene.

The rearrangement uses TRBV30 and TRBJ1-4; 11 positions match TRBD1. The junction had 7 bases not matched to a gene; V was cut back by 4 bases and J by 3 bases. Germline CDR1 and CDR2: GTSNPN and SVGIG (reference sequence). The length of the CDR3 is 16 residues. The CDR3, as DNA: TGTGCCTGGAACGGACAGGGGGCAGAGGCTAATGAAAAACTGTTTTTT. Protein sequence: CAWNGQGAEANEKLFF.

The chain recombines TRBV5-6 with TRBJ2-7; TRBD2 is a possible D gene (5 bases). Germline CDR1 and CDR2: SGHDT and YYEEEE. The CDR3 runs to 14 residues. Trimming stripped 3 bases from V and 3 bases from J, with 13 bases between. CDR3 bases: TGTGCCAGCAGCTCTTTCACGGGAAACTACGAGCAGTACTTC. It codes for CASSSFTGNYEQYF.

J is TRBJ2-1 and V is TRBV7-9, with D maybe TRBD1 (5 bases). CDR1 and CDR2 from the germline V gene are SEHNR and FQNEAQ (reference sequence). This CDR3 has 15 amino acids. V was cut by 4 bases and J by 7 bases, with 17 bases left in between. The CDR3 DNA follows: TGTGCCAGCAGCTCCCCCAGGGCCAGTTGGAATGAGCAGTTCTTC. Amino acids: CASSSPRASWNEQFF.

This clone was counted a single time. Here the CDR3 reads CASSPGAYTTAEAFF. In DNA form, the CDR3 reads TGTGCCAGCAGTCCCGGAGCTTATACTACCGCTGAAGCTTTCTTT. V gene TRBV6-5 combines with J gene TRBJ1-1, with D uncertain. V was trimmed by 5 bases and J by 6 bases, leaving 19 bases between them. The CDR3 runs 15 residues. Per the germline V gene, CDR1 is MNHEY and CDR2 is SVGAGI.

The CDR3 nucleotides are TGTGCCAGCAGCTTAGCACGGACAGACTACGAGCAGTACTTC. This codes for CASSLARTDYEQYF. The rearrangement joins TRBV7-8 to TRBJ2-7, with D perhaps matching TRBD1 (6 bases). Germline CDR1 and CDR2: SGHVS and FQNEAQ. This CDR3 has 14 residues. Trimming stripped 0 bases from V and 3 bases from J, with 9 bases between.

This clone was seen only once. V usage is TRBV11-2 and J usage is TRBJ2-7; 8 bases align to TRBD1. CDR1 SGHAT and CDR2 FQNNGV come from the germline V gene. V lost 5 bases, J lost 1 base, and 10 bases stayed unmatched. This CDR3 is built from 16 residues. This CDR3 reads CASSPPLTGASYEQYF. The CDR3 nucleotides are TGTGCCAGCAGCCCCCCCCTGACAGGGGCGTCCTACGAGCAGTACTTC.

J is TRBJ1-1 and V is TRBV5-1, with 11 nucleotides matching TRBD1. Germline lookup yields CDR1 SGHRS and CDR2 YFSETQ. The CDR3 loop spans 15 amino acids. With 3 bases clipped from V and 9 bases from J, the junction kept 10 bases outside the gene matches. The CDR3 coding sequence is TGCGCCAGCAGCTCTCGACCGGGACAGGGGGACAAAGCTTTCTTT. This translates into CASSSRPGQGDKAFF. Looking up the rest from reference TRBV5-1 and TRBJ1-1 gives the full variable domain: KAGVTQTPRYLIKTRGQQVTLSCSPISGHRSVSWYQQTPGQGLQFLFEYFSETQRNKGNFPGRFSGRQFSNSRSEMNVSTLELGDSALYLCASSSRPGQGDKAFFGQGTRLTVV.

The chain joins TRBV7-9 to TRBJ2-2; D gene uncertain. The CDR3 spans 13 residues. V shed 1 base and J shed 3 bases, with 3 bases lying between them. Germline values: CDR1 SEHNR, CDR2 FQNEAQ (reference sequence). In DNA, the CDR3 is TGTGCCAGCAGCTTAGGGTACACCGGGGAGCTGTTTTTT. Encoded protein: CASSLGYTGELFF.

V usage is TRBV25-1 and J usage is TRBJ1-1; no firm D call. Between the trimmed V and J ends, which lost 5 bases and 4 bases, there was a span of 5 bases. The CDR3 totals 11 residues. CDR1 is MGHDK and CDR2 is SYGVNS in the germline V gene. The CDR3 region is CASSSVTEAFF. The CDR3 DNA reads TGTGCCAGCAGTTCGGTCACTGAAGCTTTCTTT.

V and J are TRBV30 and TRBJ1-2; D is uncertain. V shed 2 bases and J shed 2 bases, with 3 bases lying between them. The CDR3 is 11 amino acids. The germline V gene encodes CDR1 GTSNPN and CDR2 SVGIG (reference sequence). DNA of the CDR3: TGTGCCTGGAGTACCAACTATGGCTACACCTTC. Translation: CAWSTNYGYTF.